This T cell receptor (beta chain) was captured by sequencing in a study of T cells in Graves' hyperthyroidism and ophthalmopathy. CDR3 length: 13 residues. Germline V CDR1 and CDR2: SGHDT, YYEEEE. With 3 bases clipped from V and 8 bases from J, the junction kept 2 bases outside the gene matches. Investigators excluded patients with uncontrolled infection, other autoimmune disease, pregnancy or lactation. In this sample, this clonotype turned up a few times. RNA transcripts provided the source from which TCR beta CDR3 regions were amplified. HTBI primers were the set used in a first-round RT-PCR of the TCR CDR3. TCRdb analysed the multiplex PCR reads with MiXCR anew, one entry per CDR3 protein. This sample has under 400,000 distinct CDR3 sequences; 15% to 20% occur once, and the top ten carry about 53%.

The receptor's source is a woman aged 45-59 years with Graves' hyperthyroidism. Sample: blood. The chain combines TRBV5-6 with TRBJ1-1; 12 bases align to TRBD1. The CDR3 sequence: CASSWGTGGEAFF. For the CDR3, the DNA is TGTGCCAGCAGCTGGGGGACAGGGGGCGAAGCTTTCTTT. The full variable domain, completed using reference TRBV5-6 and TRBJ1-1, is DAGVTQSPTHLIKTRGQQVTLRCSPKSGHDTVSWYQQALGQGPQFIFQYYEEEERQRGNFPDRFSGHQFPNYSSELNVNALLLGDSALYLCASSWGTGGEAFFGQGTRLTVV.